The present T cell receptor beta chain was sequenced within a study of shared clonotypes between healthy human individuals. Study in general: A donor's plate count was three for CD4 naive and three for CD4 memory; CD8 naive had two and CD8 memory one.

The method was immunoSEQ multiplex PCR; TCRdb's version includes in-frame clones alone and lacks a portion of them. The repertoire has over a million clones, approximately 97% of them found once; the top ten carry roughly 1.2%. Germline V lookup: CDR1 WSHSY, CDR2 SAAADI. The CDR3 has 12 residues. V lost 4 bases and J 0 bases, leaving 4 bases between the germline ends. Every contributor of samples was a Caucasian grown-up residing in Nashville, Tennessee. Sequencing was performed on naive CD4+ T cells sorted from blood. Specified subset: CD45RA+ positively selected. This sequence was found in a man younger than 40 in good health. The chain joins TRBV10-2 to TRBJ2-7, with D uncertain. For the CDR3, the DNA is TGCGCCAGCAGTGGGGCCTCCTACGAGCAGTACTTC. This sequence encodes CASSGASYEQYF.